Below are 2 T cell receptor beta chains sequenced from a single sample in a study of PD-L1 blockade in urothelial cancer. The data were produced by immunoSEQ multiplex PCR, yet TCRdb's version contains in-frame clones alone and is incomplete. Of around 40,000 clones listed, around 80% are singletons. The source material was PBMCs, sampled around atezolizumab (anti-PD-L1) treatment. These receptors came from a man between 60 and 75 years old with urothelial cancer.

There are a few counts of this clone. The V and J genes are TRBV10-3 and TRBJ1-5; the match to TRBD1 covers 9 bases. Unmatched junction bases numbered 2, after V lost 3 bases and J lost 2 bases. The V gene's germline CDR1 is ENHRY and CDR2 SYGVKD. There are 15 residues in the CDR3. CDR3 protein: CAISDTGGGNQPQHF. CDR3 bases: TGTGCCATCAGTGATACAGGGGGCGGCAATCAGCCCCAGCATTTT.

The chain is built from TRBV29-1 and TRBJ2-3, with 7 bases identical to TRBD1. V lost 5 bases, J lost 2 bases, and 7 bases stayed unmatched. Germline assignment: CDR1 SQVTM and CDR2 ANQGSEA. The CDR3 loop spans 14 amino acids. The CDR3 region is CSVRQGDPTDTQYF. The CDR3 bases are TGCAGCGTTCGGCAGGGGGACCCCACAGATACGCAGTATTTT.